Presented here are 11 T cell receptor beta chains from one specimen sequenced in a study of shared clonotypes between healthy human individuals. Method: immunoSEQ multiplex PCR; TCRdb's copy keeps in-frame clones and lacks some. This table has about 1.5 million clones, approximately 96% appearing once. Sequenced sample: naive CD4+ T cells sorted from blood. Subset described: CD45RA+ positively selected. The receptors shown here come from a man aged 25-45 years in good health.

This clone was observed once. The chain joins TRBV5-1 to TRBJ2-1; TRBD2 agrees at 12 bases. V trimming: 0 bases; J trimming: 5 bases; junction bases outside the gene matches: 6. CDR1 and CDR2 (germline): SGHRS, YFSETQ. There are 17 residues in the CDR3. The CDR3 loop is CASSLGLAGVGNNEQFF. The CDR3 bases are TGCGCCAGCAGCTTGGGACTAGCGGGAGTAGGAAACAATGAGCAGTTCTTC.

The chain joins TRBV19 to TRBJ1-2; D remains unclear. V dropped 7 bases and J dropped 6 bases, with 15 bases sitting between them. Germline V gene lookup returns CDR1 LNHDA and CDR2 SQIVND (reference sequence). The CDR3 contains 13 residues. CDR3 bases: TGTGCCAGTACCTCTAGTTCTCCTCATGGCTACACCTTC. Translation gives CASTSSSPHGYTF. Filled out from reference TRBV19 and TRBJ1-2, the complete variable domain reads DGGITQSPKYLFRKEGQNVTLSCEQNLNHDAMYWYRQDPGQGLRLIYYSQIVNDFQKGDIAEGYSVSREKKESFPLTVTSAQKNPTAFYLCASTSSSPHGYTFGSGTRLTVV.

The rearrangement joins TRBV7-9 to TRBJ1-5; maybe TRBD1 (5 bases). Germline lookup yields CDR1 SEHNR and CDR2 FQNEAQ (reference sequence). The CDR3 runs 15 residues. Between the trimmed V and J ends, which lost 3 bases and 7 bases, there was a span of 16 bases. This chain's CDR3 is CASSFFGGRDQPQHF. CDR3 DNA sequence: TGTGCCAGCAGCTTTTTCGGGGGTAGGGACCAGCCCCAGCATTTT.

The V and J genes are TRBV11-2 and TRBJ1-5, with D perhaps matching TRBD1 (5 bases). V lost 6 bases and J lost 2, with 14 bases in between. Per germline, CDR1 SGHAT and CDR2 FQNNGV. The CDR3 runs to 15 residues. CDR3 in DNA: TGTGCCAGCAGTCCCATGGGGGAGGGCAATCAGCCCCAGCATTTT. This translates into CASSPMGEGNQPQHF.

The genes are TRBV6-1 and TRBJ1-4; D remains unclear. This CDR3 comprises 14 residues. The germline gives CDR1 MNHNS, CDR2 SASEGT. V lost 7 bases, J lost 0 bases, and 9 bases lay in between. The CDR3 sequence: CASTVRPTNEKLFF. The CDR3 bases are TGTGCCAGCACCGTGAGGCCAACTAATGAAAAACTGTTTTTT.

This clone was picked up one time. This chain connects TRBV29-1 to TRBJ2-3; D call uncertain. Between the trimmed V and J ends, which lost 1 base and 0 bases, there was a span of 5 bases. The CDR3 consists of 13 residues. The germline gives CDR1 SQVTM, CDR2 ANQGSEA. The CDR3 DNA reads as TGCAGCGTTGAAGTTACAAGCACAGATACGCAGTATTTT. It translates to CSVEVTSTDTQYF.

V gene TRBV11-2 combines with J gene TRBJ2-1, with TRBD2 matching 13 bases. From germline, CDR1 is SGHAT and CDR2 FQNNGV. The CDR3 is 16 residues long. The ends lost 5 bases at V and 10 bases at J; junction bases unmatched: 11. This chain's CDR3 is CASSRTSGRASWEQFF. The DNA for the CDR3 is TGTGCCAGCAGCCGCACTAGCGGGAGGGCCTCATGGGAGCAGTTCTTC.

The rearrangement joins TRBV5-1 to TRBJ2-6; D possibly corresponds to TRBD2 (5 bases). Germline CDR1 SGHRS, CDR2 YFSETQ. Trimming shortened V by 6 bases and J by 1 base, and 8 bases separated the two germline ends. This CDR3 spans 14 amino acids. CDR3 bases: TGCGCCAGCACAGGACTTTCTGGGGCCAACGTCCTGACTTTC. Translated: CASTGLSGANVLTF.

This chain uses TRBV5-5 with TRBJ2-1; a weak D match, TRBD2 (7 bases). The germline V gene encodes CDR1 SGHKS and CDR2 YYEKEE (reference sequence). Trimming left V 4 bases short and J 7 bases short, with 24 bases between. The CDR3 totals 17 residues. This chain's CDR3 is CASSPPTGGSSENEQFF. CDR3 DNA sequence: TGTGCCAGCAGCCCTCCTACGGGGGGCTCTTCTGAGAATGAGCAGTTCTTC.

The V call is TRBV10-1, the J call TRBJ2-2; D ambiguous. The CDR3 has 14 amino acids. CDR1 and CDR2 from the germline V gene are WNHNN and SYGVQD (reference sequence). V shed 6 bases and J shed 0 bases, with 8 bases lying between them. In nucleotides, the CDR3 is TGCGCCAGCAGCGCTAAAGCGAACACCGGGGAGCTGTTTTTT. It yields the protein CASSAKANTGELFF.

Notes on this clone: Other DNA sequences in this sample translate to the same CDR3. The V gene is TRBV29-1, the J gene TRBJ1-1; D unresolved. Germline-derived CDR1 and CDR2 are SQVTM and ANQGSEA. V was shortened by 1 base and J by 2 bases, with 8 bases between the two germline ends. The CDR3 loop spans 13 amino acids. CDR3 in amino acids: CSVEGRANTEAFF. DNA for the CDR3: TGCAGCGTTGAAGGGCGGGCAAACACTGAAGCTTTCTTT.